This T cell receptor beta chain was observed in a study of T cell responses to AZD1222 COVID-19 vaccine. The CDR3 runs to 17 residues. The V and J ends lost 5 bases and 0 bases, in that order; junction bases with no gene match: 13. Germline values: CDR1 MNHNY, CDR2 SVGAGI (reference sequence). The method was immunoSEQ multiplex PCR; TCRdb's version includes in-frame clones alone and lacks a portion of them. The sample has roughly 70,000 clones, around 82% seen once. The chain recombines TRBV6-6 with TRBJ2-7; TRBD1 matches at 7 bases. The sequences come from peripheral blood, collected 28 days after the second AZD1222 dose. This clonotype was sampled from an adult who received the AZD1222 COVID-19 vaccine. The CDR3: CASSPRTGTFVSYEQYF. The CDR3 DNA reads as TGTGCCAGCAGTCCCCGGACAGGAACCTTCGTCTCCTACGAGCAGTACTTC.